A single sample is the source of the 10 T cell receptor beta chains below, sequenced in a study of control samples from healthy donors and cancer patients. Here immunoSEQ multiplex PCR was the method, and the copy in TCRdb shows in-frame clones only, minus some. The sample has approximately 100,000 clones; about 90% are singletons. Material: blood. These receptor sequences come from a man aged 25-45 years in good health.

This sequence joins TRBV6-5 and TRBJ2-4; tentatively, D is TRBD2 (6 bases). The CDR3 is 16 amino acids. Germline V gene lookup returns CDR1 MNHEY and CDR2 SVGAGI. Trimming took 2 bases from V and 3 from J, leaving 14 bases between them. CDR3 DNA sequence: TGTGCCAGCAGTTACCGAGGGACTGGGATCAAAAACATTCAGTACTTC. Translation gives CASSYRGTGIKNIQYF.

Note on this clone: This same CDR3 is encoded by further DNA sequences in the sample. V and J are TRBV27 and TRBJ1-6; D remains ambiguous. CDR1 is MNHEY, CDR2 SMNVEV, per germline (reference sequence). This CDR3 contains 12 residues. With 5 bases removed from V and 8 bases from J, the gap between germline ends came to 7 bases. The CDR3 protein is CASSLRDSPLHF. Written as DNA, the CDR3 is TGTGCCAGCAGTCTCCGAGATTCACCCCTCCACTTT.

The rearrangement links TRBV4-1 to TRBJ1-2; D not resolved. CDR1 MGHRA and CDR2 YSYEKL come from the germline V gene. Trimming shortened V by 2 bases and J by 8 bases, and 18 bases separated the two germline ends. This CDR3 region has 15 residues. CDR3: CASSQFLAAGEGYTF. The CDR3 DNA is TGCGCCAGCAGCCAATTTTTGGCGGCAGGAGAAGGCTACACCTTC.

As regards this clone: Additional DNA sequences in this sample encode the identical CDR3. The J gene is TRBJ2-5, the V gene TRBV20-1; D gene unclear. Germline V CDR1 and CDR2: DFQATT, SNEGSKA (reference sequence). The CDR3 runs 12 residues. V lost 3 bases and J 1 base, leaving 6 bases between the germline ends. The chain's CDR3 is CSASAPQETQYF. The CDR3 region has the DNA TGCAGTGCTAGTGCGCCCCAAGAGACCCAGTACTTC.

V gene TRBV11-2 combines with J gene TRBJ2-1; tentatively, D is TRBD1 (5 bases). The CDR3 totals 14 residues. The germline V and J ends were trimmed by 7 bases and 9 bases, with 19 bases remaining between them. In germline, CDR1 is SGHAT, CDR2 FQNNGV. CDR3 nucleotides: TGTGCCAGCATCGATACTCAGGGCTTGGGTGAGCAGTTCTTC. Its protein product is CASIDTQGLGEQFF.

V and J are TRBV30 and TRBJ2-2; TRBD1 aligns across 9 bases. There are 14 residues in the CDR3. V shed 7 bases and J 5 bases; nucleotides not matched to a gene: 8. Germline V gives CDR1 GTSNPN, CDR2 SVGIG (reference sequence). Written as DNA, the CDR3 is TGTGCCTCACCGGGACAGGGATGGACCGGGGAGCTGTTTTTT. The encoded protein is CASPGQGWTGELFF. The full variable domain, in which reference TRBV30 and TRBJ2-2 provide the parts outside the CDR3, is SQTIHQWPATLVQPVGSPLSLECTVEGTSNPNLYWYRQAAGRGLQLLFYSVGIGQISSEVPQNLSASRPQDRQFILSSKKLLLSDSGFYLCASPGQGWTGELFFGEGSRLTVL.

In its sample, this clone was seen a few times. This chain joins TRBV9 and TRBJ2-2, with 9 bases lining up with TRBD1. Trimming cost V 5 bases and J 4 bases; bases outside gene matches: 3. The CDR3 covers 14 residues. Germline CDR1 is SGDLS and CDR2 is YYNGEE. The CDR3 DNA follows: TGTGCCAGCAGGGTGACAGGGGGCACCGGGGAGCTGTTTTTT. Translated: CASRVTGGTGELFF.

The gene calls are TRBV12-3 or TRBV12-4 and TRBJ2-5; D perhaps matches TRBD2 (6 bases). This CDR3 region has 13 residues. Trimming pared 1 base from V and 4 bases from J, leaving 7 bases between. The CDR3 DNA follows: TGTGCCAGCAGTTTAGGCGGGATAGAGACCCAGTACTTC. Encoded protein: CASSLGGIETQYF.

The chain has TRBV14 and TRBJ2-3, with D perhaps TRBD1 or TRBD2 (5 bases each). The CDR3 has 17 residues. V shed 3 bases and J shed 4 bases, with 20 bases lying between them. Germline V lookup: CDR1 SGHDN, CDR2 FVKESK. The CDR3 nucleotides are TGTGCCAGCAGCCAGGGGTGGCTTTCCCTGGGGGCAGATACGCAGTATTTT. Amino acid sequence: CASSQGWLSLGADTQYF.

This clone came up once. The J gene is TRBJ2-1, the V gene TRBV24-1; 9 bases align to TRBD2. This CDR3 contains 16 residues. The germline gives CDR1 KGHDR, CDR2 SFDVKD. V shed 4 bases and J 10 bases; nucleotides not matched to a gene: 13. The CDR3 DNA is TGTGCCACCAGTGACTTGCCAGCGGGAGGCCTTGGGGAGCAGTTCTTC. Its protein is CATSDLPAGGLGEQFF.